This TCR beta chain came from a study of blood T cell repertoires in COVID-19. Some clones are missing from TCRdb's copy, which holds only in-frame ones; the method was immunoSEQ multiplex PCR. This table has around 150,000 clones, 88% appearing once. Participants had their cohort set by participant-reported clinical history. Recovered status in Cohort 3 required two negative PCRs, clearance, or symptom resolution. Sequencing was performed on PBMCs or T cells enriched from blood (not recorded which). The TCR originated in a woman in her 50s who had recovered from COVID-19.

The CDR3 loop reads CASSLQGFEEKLFF. The DNA of the CDR3 is TGTGCCAGTAGTCTCCAGGGGTTCGAGGAAAAACTGTTTTTT. The chain is built from TRBV19 and TRBJ1-4, with a possible D match to TRBD1 (6 bases). CDR1 LNHDA and CDR2 SQIVND come from the germline V gene (reference sequence). CDR3 length equals 14 residues. V lost 5 bases and J 8 bases, leaving 15 bases between the germline ends.